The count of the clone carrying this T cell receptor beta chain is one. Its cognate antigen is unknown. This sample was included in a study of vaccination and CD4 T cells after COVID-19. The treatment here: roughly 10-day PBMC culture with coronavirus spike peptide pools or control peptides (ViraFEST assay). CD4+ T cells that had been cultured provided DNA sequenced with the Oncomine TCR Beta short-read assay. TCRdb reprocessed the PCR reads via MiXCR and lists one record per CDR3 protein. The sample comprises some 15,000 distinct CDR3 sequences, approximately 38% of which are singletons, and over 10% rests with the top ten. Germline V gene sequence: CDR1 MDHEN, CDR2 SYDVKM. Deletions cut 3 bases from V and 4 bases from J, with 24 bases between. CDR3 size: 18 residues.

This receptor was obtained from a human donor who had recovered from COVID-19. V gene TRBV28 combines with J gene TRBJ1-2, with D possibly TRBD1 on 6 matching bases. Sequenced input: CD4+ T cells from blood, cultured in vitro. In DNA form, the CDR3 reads TGTGCCAGCAGTTTGCTGGAGGGGCAGGGGCGAGGAGGCTATGGCTACACCTTC. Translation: CASSLLEGQGRGGYGYTF.